What follows are 6 T cell receptor beta chains derived from one specimen sequenced in a study of PD-1 blockade in classical Hodgkin lymphoma. Sequencing was performed with immunoSEQ multiplex PCR; in TCRdb, only in-frame clones are kept and a portion is missing. The table records roughly 81,000 clones, roughly 91% of them present only once. All patients relapsed after autologous stem cell transplantation, and brentuximab vedotin exposure varied. This specimen consisted of peripheral blood mononuclear cells (PBMCs), obtained before the second cycle of nivolumab. The source is a human donor with classical Hodgkin lymphoma.

CDR3 DNA: TGTGCCAGCAGCGTTTCACTGACAGGCTCGGTTCATACGCAGTATTTT. It is translated as CASSVSLTGSVHTQYF. The genes are TRBV9 and TRBJ2-3; D may be TRBD1 (6 bases). Trimming took 2 bases from V and 7 from J, leaving 20 bases between them. The CDR3 contains 16 residues. Per the germline V gene, CDR1 is SGDLS and CDR2 is YYNGEE.

The chain employs TRBV6-1 and TRBJ2-5; no reliable D call. The last part of the DNA fits TRBJ2-7 better; the J call may be wrong. CDR3 size: 13 residues. CDR1 is MNHNS and CDR2 is SASEGT in the germline V gene. CDR3 nucleotides: TGTGCCAGCAGTGCCCCTTCGACCTACGAGCAGTACTTC. Translation: CASSAPSTYEQYF.

This rearrangement joins TRBV15 to TRBJ2-5, with 11 nucleotides matching TRBD2. Per germline, CDR1 LNHNV and CDR2 YYDKDF (reference sequence). The V segment lost 2 bases and the J segment 5 bases; nucleotides outside the gene matches: 10. The CDR3 length is 17 residues. CDR3 amino acids: CATSRYFPGTSGETQYF. DNA for the CDR3: TGTGCCACCAGCAGATACTTCCCCGGGACTAGCGGTGAGACCCAGTACTTC. Supplemented by reference TRBV15 and TRBJ2-5, the full variable domain reads DAMVIQNPRYQVTQFGKPVTLSCSQTLNHNVMYWYQQKSSQAPKLLFHYYDKDFNNEADTPDNFQSRRPNTSFCFLDIRSPGLGDTAMYLCATSRYFPGTSGETQYFGPGTRLLVL.

This chain uses TRBV9 with TRBJ2-5; D uncertain. The V end lost 0 bases, the J end lost 5 bases, and 14 bases lay between the germline ends. The CDR3 loop spans 15 amino acids. Per germline, CDR1 SGDLS and CDR2 YYNGEE. The chain's CDR3 is CASSVDPGVGETQYF. CDR3 DNA sequence: TGTGCCAGCAGCGTAGATCCCGGAGTGGGGGAGACCCAGTACTTC.

DNA for the CDR3: TGTGCCAGCAGTTTACTAGCGGGAGAATACAATGAGCAGTTCTTC. Translated: CASSLLAGEYNEQFF. J is TRBJ2-1 and V is TRBV2, with 11 positions matching TRBD2. Germline-derived CDR1 and CDR2 are SNHLY and FYNNEI. The CDR3 runs 15 residues. The V segment lost 5 bases and the J segment 4 bases; nucleotides outside the gene matches: 4.

The chain is built from TRBV29-1 and TRBJ1-1, with no clear D. The CDR3 is 14 amino acids. Germline lookup yields CDR1 SQVTM and CDR2 ANQGSEA. Trimming took 3 bases from V and 1 from J, leaving 12 bases between them. The CDR3 DNA reads TGCAGCGTTGACGCAAGGCTTCCGAACACTGAAGCTTTCTTT. Residues: CSVDARLPNTEAFF.